This T cell receptor (beta chain) was identified in a study of T-cell memory formation after mild COVID-19. On the study more broadly: Most TCR clusters belonged to a single donor.

The study's findings and limits: Pre-infection memory contained some responding clones, which suggested that cross-reactive memory had joined.

TCRdb re-called the 5' RACE reads through MiXCR, storing one row per CDR3 protein. Counted here are around 300,000 distinct CDR3 sequences, roughly an eighth occurring once; the ten biggest clones make up around a fifth. This clonotype was detected a few times. Its antigen remains unidentified. V was shortened by 6 bases and J by 3 bases, with 5 bases between the two germline ends. The CDR3 sequence is 12 residues long. The genes are TRBV12-3 or TRBV12-4 and TRBJ2-2; D unresolved. The sequenced material came from PBMCs or a T cell subset sorted from them (not recorded which). The TCR sequence derives from a man younger than 35 who had mild COVID-19 (a few samples of this study predate the infection). Cell type and time point are not known. The CDR3 sequence is CASRLYTGELFF. CDR3 DNA sequence: TGTGCCAGCAGACTTTACACCGGGGAGCTGTTTTTT.